This T cell receptor beta chain was captured by sequencing in a study of cytomegalovirus exposure and HLA in healthy donors (dated by TCRdb to between 2016 and 2019). Describing the broader study: In an earlier analysis of 450 to 750 of the donors, 250 to 300 Gb of sequence data and about 110 million unique TCR beta sequences from about 190 million T cells were reported. A separate validation cohort of 90 to 150 different subjects was used in addition to the 666-subject first cohort. An early release that covered about 600 HLA-typed donors contained about 300 gigabases of sequencing data and tens of millions of unique TCR sequences. Class I and class II HLA loci were covered by the typing at four-digit resolution. The study profiled the T cell repertoires of 666 subjects by immunosequencing and related them to cytomegalovirus serostatus. A later genetic analysis took genome-wide SNP genotypes for about 60% of the roughly 670 donors and used that subset as a discovery cohort. Several DR-DQ haplotypes were treated as single units for association and clustering because of strong linkage in the cohort. Rather than using new phenotypic data, the later analysis identified candidate immune exposures from TCR beta sequences and from how often those sequences occurred across donors. The aim of the study was to test whether cataloging public T cell receptors could identify signatures of past pathogen exposure. The study combined high-throughput TCR immunosequencing, statistical association of individual TCRs with disease status, and machine learning to predict cytomegalovirus infection status. Among the roughly 410 genotyped donors, 81% belonged to the genetic ancestry cluster associated with self-reported Caucasian donors. Across around 400 genotyped donors of the cohort, an average of approximately 240,000 unique TCR beta nucleotide sequences per donor were sequenced, and approximately 17% of those sequences were non-productive. Every repertoire in the discovery cohort had been generated on one and the same sequencing platform. Donor age, sex, ethnicity and CMV serostatus were compiled alongside the repertoire data. In an earlier analysis of roughly 600 of the donors, high-throughput TCR beta sequencing was used to judge whether each TCR beta V gene segment behaved as functional or pseudogenic. Typing coverage varied by locus: about 629-640 donors for A, B, C, DRB1 and DQB1; roughly 500 for DQA1; approximately 570 for DPA1; roughly 470 for DPB1. In a later analysis, previously published TCR beta repertoires from about 670 donors were re-analyzed and high-resolution HLA genotyping was added so that TCR occurrence patterns could be studied. On the study overall, not on this receptor specifically: It was suggested by the authors that the approach could potentially be generalized to other disease states and immunological phenotypes. HLA typing was unavailable for some donors at each locus, so association tests used only the typed subset. Roughly uniform sequencing depth across donors was assumed in presence/absence analyses, although this assumption may not hold. A later analysis reported that several top co-occurrence clusters appeared linked to parvovirus B19, influenza, CMV and Epstein-Barr virus. A few of the identified cytomegalovirus-associated TCR beta chains were confirmed in vitro to be specific for cytomegalovirus antigens. Seventeen rarely observed V segments, including chromosome 9 orphons, were excluded from the earlier analysis of several hundred of the donors because counts were too low. An association between a missense DCLRE1C variant and V-gene and J-gene trimming of TCR beta chains was found in a later genetic analysis and replicated in an independent cohort. According to a later analysis, most CMV-associated TCR beta chains appeared to be HLA-restricted, and the HLA associations seemed to be driven largely by CMV exposure. A further reported finding was that TCR beta sequences accurately predicted the HLA-A and HLA-B alleles for most subjects in the first cohort. While some public TCRs were present in many individuals, most TCR sequences turned up only very rarely across donors. Compared with equally common non-associated chains, HLA-associated TCR beta chains in a later analysis were more clonally expanded and had lower generation probabilities. For the cohort, immune exposure information was limited to CMV serostatus. In an earlier analysis of some 500 of the donors, most TCR beta V segments were observed in productive rearrangements about 87% or about 30% of the time, broadly matching IMGT annotations. In the study, around 150 TCR beta chains were listed as associated with cytomegalovirus. A later genetic analysis reported fewer N-insertions in productive TCRs among donors in an Asian-associated ancestry cluster than the roughly 700-donor mean. Linkage disequilibrium might explain the correlated functional status among segregating V segments, but an unknown experimental factor could not be ruled out. The classifier was reported to diagnose cytomegalovirus status with high specificity and sensitivity in both the original cohort and the validation cohort. In a later analysis, TCR association rates were found to vary across HLA loci, with the most associated TCRs seen for DRB1 alleles and the fewest for HLA-C alleles. A cluster of highly shared sequence variants was judged likely to be a technical artifact of the sequencing pipeline. At a false discovery rate of 0.05, a later analysis linked under 20,000 TCR beta sequences to specific HLA alleles. Some IMGT-functional V segments, including TRBV6-2 and TRBV6-3, could not be told apart with the 87-base-pair reads, so those segments were excluded. In this cohort, only TCR beta chains were sequenced, and detectable features were limited by the absence of alpha or paired-chain data. Assigning TCR associations to individual alleles was difficult when HLA alleles, especially DR and DQ, strongly co-occurred.

On this clone: Its target antigen remains unknown. Per-base quality was not reported, and no clone a single base away is much larger than it.

CDR1 and CDR2 were assigned from the germline V gene as MDHEN and SYDVKM. After removal of 4 bases from V and 4 bases from J, the junction retains 3 bases not matched to a gene. The cysteine opens and the phenylalanine closes a CDR3 of 14 amino acids. Of the read, only the CDR3 DNA is kept; its 42 bases are in frame from base 1. The cohort comprised several hundred healthy bone marrow donors. Cohort members were all nominally healthy when sampled, although unrecorded immune exposures were likely present. The donor tested CMV seronegative, placing the donor among the 350 to 400 seronegative members of the cohort. Every donor gave a peripheral blood sample, and the peripheral blood mononuclear cells from that sample were used for TCR beta sequencing. Genomic DNA was extracted from the blood cell samples with the Qiagen DNeasy Blood Extraction Kit. Libraries were made using the immunoSEQ multiplex PCR assay. For the multiplex PCR, a mixture combining 60 forward primers for TCR Vbeta segments and 13 reverse primers for TCR Jbeta segments was used. Amplification of the CDR3 region of rearranged TCR beta genes was performed with a multiplex PCR assay on genomic DNA. Amplified TCR beta libraries were sequenced as 87-base-pair reads on the Illumina HiSeq System. Per the source publication's procedure: A later analysis counted approximately 74 million unique TCR beta chains across the 600 to 850 repertoires, and some 11 million of these chains were shared by at least two donors. Raw reads were error-corrected and collapsed into unique sequences by a nearest-neighbor algorithm in which closely related sequences were merged to remove PCR and sequencing errors. CDR3 sequences were aligned to IMGT reference sequences to assign V, D and J gene segments. For a sequence to be retained, a match of at least six nucleotides was required to both a V gene segment and a J gene segment. A rearrangement counted as productive if the CDR3 had no stop codons and remained in frame with V and J, and every other rearrangement counted as non-productive. Following IMGT convention, CDR3 was defined as the stretch from the second conserved V-encoded cysteine to the conserved J-encoded phenylalanine. The earlier analysis of fewer than 750 of the donors excluded sequences that lacked an unambiguous match to a single V gene segment. In an earlier analysis of some 590 of the donors, V segments were called functional above 56.7% productive rearrangements and were called segregating when the between-donor standard deviation exceeded 5%. A statistical classification framework was built for diagnosing cytomegalovirus status from the catalog of TCR beta chain sequences. In a later analysis, V and J genes were assigned by comparing TCR nucleotide sequences against IMGT/GENE-DB human TR gene sequences. In a later analysis, CDR3 sequences and most-parsimonious VDJ recombination scenarios were assigned using the TCRdist pipeline. A later analysis defined each TCR beta chain by its CDR3 amino acid sequence plus V-gene family, and excluded reads lacking a unique V-gene family. As a way to deal with suspected cross-contamination and a sequencing artifact, a later analysis dropped nearly 600 nucleotide sequences that were highly shared and had low generation probability. For each public chain, a later analysis derived a clonal expansion index from normalized ranks of inferred template counts within each repertoire. A later analysis computed generation probabilities with a VDJ recombination model fitted to out-of-frame rearrangements, and checked the results against IGoR. A later analysis scored TCR-TCR, TCR-HLA and TCR-CMV co-occurrence with hypergeometric tests, applying a repertoire-size bias correction to TCR pairs. A later analysis estimated false discovery rates by permuting HLA or CMV assignments 20 times. A later analysis grouped co-occurring TCRs with DBSCAN, adding TCRdist sequence similarity when clustering within HLA-allele-positive subsets. Repertoires with fewer than 30,000 or more than 120,000 public chains, plus five repertoires with anomalous nucleotide sharing, were excluded from co-occurrence clustering. The immuneACCESS repertoire file appears here via TCRdb, limited to in-frame rearrangements. These files lack a portion of the clones; in checked studies, under half of the deficit traces to unresolved V genes, and the cause of the others is not known. V and J calls and clone size follow that table, whereas D and trimming were derived from the DNA. The sample table holds fewer than 200,000 clones, of which roughly nine tenths were seen once. The ten largest clones take up 1.1% of the sample.

The rearrangement combines TRBV28 with TRBJ2-1, with TRBD2 identical over 8 junction bases. The TCR was taken from a boy aged 2 to 10 in good health and CMV-seronegative. Source material: PBMCs. The sequenced DNA: TGTGCCAGCAGTTCAAGCGGGAGTTACAATGAGCAGTTCTTC. Its product reads: CASSSSGSYNEQFF.